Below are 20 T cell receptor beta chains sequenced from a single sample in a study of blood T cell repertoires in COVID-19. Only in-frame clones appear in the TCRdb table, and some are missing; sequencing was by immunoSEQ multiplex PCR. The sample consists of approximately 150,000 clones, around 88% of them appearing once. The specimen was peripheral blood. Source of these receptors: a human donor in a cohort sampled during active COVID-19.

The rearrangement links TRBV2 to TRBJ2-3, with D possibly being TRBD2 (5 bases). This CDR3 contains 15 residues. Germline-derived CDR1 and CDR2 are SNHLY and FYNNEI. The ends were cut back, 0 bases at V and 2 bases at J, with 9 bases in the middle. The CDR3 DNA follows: TGTGCCAGCAGTGAAGCTTTTGGACTCACAGATACGCAGTATTTT. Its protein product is CASSEAFGLTDTQYF. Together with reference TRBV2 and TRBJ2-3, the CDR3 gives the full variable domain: EPEVTQTPSHQVTQMGQEVILRCVPISNHLYFYWYRQILGQKVEFLVSFYNNEISEKSEIFDDQFSVERPDGSNFTLKIRSTKLEDSAMYFCASSEAFGLTDTQYFGPGTRLTVL.

DNA for the CDR3: TGTGCCAGCAGTTTAGCGGAAGCCTCCTACGAGCAGTACTTC. This translates into CASSLAEASYEQYF. This chain uses TRBV6-2 or TRBV6-3 with TRBJ2-7, with TRBD2 as a possible D gene (6 bases). Germline V lookup: CDR1 MNHEY, CDR2 SVGEGT. This CDR3 has 14 amino acids. V lost 4 bases and J lost 0, with 10 bases in between.

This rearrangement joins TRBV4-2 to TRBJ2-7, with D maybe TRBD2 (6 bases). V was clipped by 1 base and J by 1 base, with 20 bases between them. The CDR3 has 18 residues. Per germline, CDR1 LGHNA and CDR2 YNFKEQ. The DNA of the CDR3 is TGTGCCAGCAGCCAAGGTCCCATCGGGGCTAGCGCGTCCTACGAGCAGTACTTC. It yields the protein CASSQGPIGASASYEQYF.

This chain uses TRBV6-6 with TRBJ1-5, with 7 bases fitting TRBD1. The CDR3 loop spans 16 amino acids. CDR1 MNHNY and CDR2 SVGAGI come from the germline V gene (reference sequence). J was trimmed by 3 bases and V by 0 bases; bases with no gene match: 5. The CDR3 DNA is TGTGCCAGCAGTTACTCACCAGGGGGAAACAATCAGCCCCAGCATTTT. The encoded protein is CASSYSPGGNNQPQHF.

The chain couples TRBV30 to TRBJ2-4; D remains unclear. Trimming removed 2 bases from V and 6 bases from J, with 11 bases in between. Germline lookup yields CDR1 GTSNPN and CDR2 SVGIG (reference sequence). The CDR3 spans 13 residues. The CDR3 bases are TGTGCCTGGAGTAAACAGACCTTAAACATTCAGTACTTC. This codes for CAWSKQTLNIQYF.

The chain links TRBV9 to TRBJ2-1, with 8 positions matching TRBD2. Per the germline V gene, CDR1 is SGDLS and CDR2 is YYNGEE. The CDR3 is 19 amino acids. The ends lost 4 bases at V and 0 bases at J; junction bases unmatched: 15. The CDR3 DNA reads TGTGCCAGCAGCCGCCTGGGGGGCGGGGGGACAAGCTCCTACAATGAGCAGTTCTTC. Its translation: CASSRLGGGGTSSYNEQFF.

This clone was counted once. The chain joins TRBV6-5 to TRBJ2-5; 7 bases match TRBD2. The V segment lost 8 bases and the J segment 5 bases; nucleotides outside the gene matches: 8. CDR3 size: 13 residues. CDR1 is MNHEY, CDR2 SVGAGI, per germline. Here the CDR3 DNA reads TGTGCCAGCCGGCCCCAGGGAGGGGAGACCCAGTACTTC. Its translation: CASRPQGGETQYF.

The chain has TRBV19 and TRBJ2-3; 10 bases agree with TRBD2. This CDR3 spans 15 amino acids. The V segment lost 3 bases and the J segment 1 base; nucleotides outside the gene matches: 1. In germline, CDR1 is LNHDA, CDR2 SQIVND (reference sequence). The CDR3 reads CASSILAGGTDTQYF. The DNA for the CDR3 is TGTGCCAGTAGTATTCTAGCGGGGGGCACAGATACGCAGTATTTT.

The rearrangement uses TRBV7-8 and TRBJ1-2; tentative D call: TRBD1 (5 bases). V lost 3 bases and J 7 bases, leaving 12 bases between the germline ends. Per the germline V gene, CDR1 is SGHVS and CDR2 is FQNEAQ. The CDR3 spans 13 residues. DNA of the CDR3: TGTGCCAGCAGCTTGTCGGGGGAGGGTGGCTACACCTTC. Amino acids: CASSLSGEGGYTF.

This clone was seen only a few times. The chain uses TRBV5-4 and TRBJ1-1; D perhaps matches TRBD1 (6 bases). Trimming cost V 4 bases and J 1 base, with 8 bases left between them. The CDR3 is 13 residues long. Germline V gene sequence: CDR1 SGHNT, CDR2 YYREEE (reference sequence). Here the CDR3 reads CASSPGQNTEAFF. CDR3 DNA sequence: TGTGCCAGCAGCCCGGGACAGAACACTGAAGCTTTCTTT.

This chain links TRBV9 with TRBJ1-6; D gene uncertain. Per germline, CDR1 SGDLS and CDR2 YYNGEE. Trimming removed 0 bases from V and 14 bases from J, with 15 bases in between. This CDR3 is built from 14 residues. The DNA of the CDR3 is TGTGCCAGCAGCGTAGGAGCCCCCGGGTCAGCCCTCCACTTT. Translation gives CASSVGAPGSALHF.

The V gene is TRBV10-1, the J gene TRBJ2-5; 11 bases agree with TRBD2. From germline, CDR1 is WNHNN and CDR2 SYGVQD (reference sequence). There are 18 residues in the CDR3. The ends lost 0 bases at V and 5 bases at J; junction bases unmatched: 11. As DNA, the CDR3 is TGCGCCAGCAGTGAGTCGAGACTAGCGGGGAGGACGCGCGAGACCCAGTACTTC. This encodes CASSESRLAGRTRETQYF.

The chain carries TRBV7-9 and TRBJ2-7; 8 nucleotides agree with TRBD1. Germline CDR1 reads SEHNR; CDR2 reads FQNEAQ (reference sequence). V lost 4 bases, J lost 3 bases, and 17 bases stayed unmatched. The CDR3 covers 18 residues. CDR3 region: CASSSKVGQGKVLYEQYF. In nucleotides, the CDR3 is TGTGCCAGCAGCTCCAAAGTAGGACAGGGAAAGGTTCTCTACGAGCAGTACTTC.

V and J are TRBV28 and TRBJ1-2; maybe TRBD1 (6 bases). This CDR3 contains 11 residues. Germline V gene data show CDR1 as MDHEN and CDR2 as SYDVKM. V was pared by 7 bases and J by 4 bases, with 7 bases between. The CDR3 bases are TGTGCCAGCAAACAGGGCTATGGCTACACCTTC. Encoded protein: CASKQGYGYTF.

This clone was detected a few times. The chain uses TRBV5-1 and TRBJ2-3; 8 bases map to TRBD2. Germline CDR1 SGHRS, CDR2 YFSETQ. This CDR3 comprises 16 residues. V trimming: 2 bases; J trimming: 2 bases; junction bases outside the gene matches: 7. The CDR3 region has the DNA TGCGCCAGCAGCTTCGGGCGGGGGGCGACCACAGATACGCAGTATTTT. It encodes CASSFGRGATTDTQYF.

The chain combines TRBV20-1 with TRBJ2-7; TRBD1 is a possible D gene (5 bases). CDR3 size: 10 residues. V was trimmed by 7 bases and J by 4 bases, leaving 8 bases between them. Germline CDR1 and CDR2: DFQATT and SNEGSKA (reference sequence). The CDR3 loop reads CSVQGYEQYF. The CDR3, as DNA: TGCAGTGTGCAGGGTTACGAGCAGTACTTC.

The CDR3 bases are TGTGCCATCAGTGTGTCCAGCGGGAGGCCCAACGAGCAGTACTTC. Protein product: CAISVSSGRPNEQYF. The rearrangement uses TRBV10-3 and TRBJ2-7, with 9 bases matching TRBD2. CDR3 length equals 15 residues. Germline lookup yields CDR1 ENHRY and CDR2 SYGVKD. With 4 bases clipped from V and 5 bases from J, the junction kept 9 bases outside the gene matches.

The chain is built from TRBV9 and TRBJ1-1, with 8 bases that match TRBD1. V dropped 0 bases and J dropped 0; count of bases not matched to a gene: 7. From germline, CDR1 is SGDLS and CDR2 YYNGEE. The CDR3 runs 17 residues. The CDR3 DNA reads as TGTGCCAGCAGCGTAGGAGAGGGGGACAGGATGAACACTGAAGCTTTCTTT. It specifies CASSVGEGDRMNTEAFF.

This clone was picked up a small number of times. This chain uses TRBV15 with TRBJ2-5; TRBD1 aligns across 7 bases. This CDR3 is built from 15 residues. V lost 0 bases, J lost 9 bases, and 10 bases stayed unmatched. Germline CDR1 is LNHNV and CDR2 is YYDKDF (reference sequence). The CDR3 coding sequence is TGTGCCACCAGCAGAGATTGGGCAGGCCAGGGGGCCCAGTACTTC. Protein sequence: CATSRDWAGQGAQYF.

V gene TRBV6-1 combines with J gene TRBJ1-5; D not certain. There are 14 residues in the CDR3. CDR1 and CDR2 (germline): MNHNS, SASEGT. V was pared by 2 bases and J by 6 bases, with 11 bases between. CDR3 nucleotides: TGTGCCAGCAGTGAATGGGCATGGCGTCAGCCCCAGCATTTT. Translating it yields CASSEWAWRQPQHF.